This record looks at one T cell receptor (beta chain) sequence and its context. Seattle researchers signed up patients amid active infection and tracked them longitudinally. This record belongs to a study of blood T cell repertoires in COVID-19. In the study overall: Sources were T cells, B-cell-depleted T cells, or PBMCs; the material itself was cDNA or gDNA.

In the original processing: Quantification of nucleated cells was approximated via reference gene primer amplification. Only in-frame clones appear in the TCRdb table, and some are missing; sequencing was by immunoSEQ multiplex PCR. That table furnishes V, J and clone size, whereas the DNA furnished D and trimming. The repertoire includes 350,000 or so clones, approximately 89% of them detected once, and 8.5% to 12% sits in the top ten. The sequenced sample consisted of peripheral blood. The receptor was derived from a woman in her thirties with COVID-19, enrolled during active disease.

This chain's CDR3 is CASSHRDSLIAFF. CDR3 coding DNA: TGTGCCAGCAGCCACCGGGACAGCCTCATTGCTTTCTTT. The chain is built from TRBV6-6 and TRBJ1-1; 7 positions match TRBD1. V shed 6 bases, J shed 11 bases, and the junction held 12 bases outside the gene matches. The CDR3 loop spans 13 amino acids. Germline V gives CDR1 MNHNY, CDR2 SVGAGI (reference sequence).